A single sample is the source of the 23 T cell receptor beta chains below, sequenced in a study of response to subunit inactivated influenza vaccine. TCRdb re-called the RT-PCR reads through MiXCR, storing one row per CDR3 protein. In the table there are hundreds of thousands of distinct CDR3 sequences, roughly 13% of which are singletons. This material consisted of PBMCs from blood, taken 45 days after vaccination. These receptors all stem from a man aged 50 to 59 who received an inactivated influenza vaccine.

The chain couples TRBV12-3 or TRBV12-4 to TRBJ2-5; D remains unclear. The ends were cut back, 6 bases at V and 0 bases at J, with 8 bases in the middle. The CDR3 totals 13 residues. DNA of the CDR3: TGTGCCAGCAGCACAGAGTACCAAGAGACCCAGTACTTC. It yields the protein CASSTEYQETQYF.

This clonotype was seen more than once but under ten times. The chain links TRBV3-1 to TRBJ2-5, with TRBD2 matching over 7 bases. This CDR3 has 18 residues. Germline CDR1 and CDR2: LGHDT and YNNKEL (reference sequence). V shed 4 bases, J shed 5 bases, and the junction held 19 bases outside the gene matches. The CDR3 DNA sequence: TGTGCCAGCAGCCCTCGATTGGGGCTAGCGGACCGGTGGGAGACCCAGTACTTC. Its protein product is CASSPRLGLADRWETQYF.

This chain joins TRBV11-2 and TRBJ2-7, with 8 positions matching TRBD2. V shed 3 bases, J shed 0 bases, and the junction held 4 bases outside the gene matches. Germline-derived CDR1 and CDR2 are SGHAT and FQNNGV. There are 15 residues in the CDR3. CDR3 DNA sequence: TGTGCCAGCAGCTTTCCCAGCGGGAGCTCCTACGAGCAGTACTTC. Translated, it gives CASSFPSGSSYEQYF.

The chain is built from TRBV27 and TRBJ2-5, with 10 bases fitting TRBD2. CDR1 is MNHEY and CDR2 is SMNVEV in the germline V gene (reference sequence). V lost 10 bases, J lost 1 base, and 12 bases stayed unmatched. The CDR3 length is 16 residues. CDR3 protein: CATGRWGTSVQETQYF. In nucleotides, the CDR3 is TGTGCCACGGGTCGGTGGGGGACTAGCGTCCAAGAGACCCAGTACTTC.

The chain uses TRBV5-6 and TRBJ2-1; unclear D gene. The CDR3 consists of 13 residues. Trimming cost V 4 bases and J 5 bases, with 10 bases left between them. Germline V gives CDR1 SGHDT, CDR2 YYEEEE. The CDR3 sequence: CASSIDTDNEQFF. In DNA, the CDR3 is TGTGCCAGCAGCATCGACACCGACAATGAGCAGTTCTTC.

This clonotype has just a few counts. The rearrangement uses TRBV24-1 and TRBJ2-1, with 7 positions matching TRBD1. Germline CDR1 reads KGHDR; CDR2 reads SFDVKD. This CDR3 is 16 amino acids long. The V segment lost 4 bases and the J segment 7 bases; nucleotides outside the gene matches: 12. DNA of the CDR3: TGTGCCACCAGTGACCGACAGGGATCTATTACTAATGAGCAGTTCTTC. Protein product: CATSDRQGSITNEQFF.

For this clonotype: The junction and the germline gene differ at one end; a read error may be behind it. The chain joins TRBV20-1 to TRBJ2-7, with 8 bases identical to TRBD1. The CDR3 totals 14 residues. Germline-derived CDR1 and CDR2 are DFQATT and SNEGSKA (reference sequence). CDR3 nucleotide sequence: TGCAGAGCTAGAGGACAGGGTGTCTCCTACGAGCAGTACTTC. Translating gives CRARGQGVSYEQYF.

The sample holds a few counts of this clonotype. This chain joins TRBV10-2 and TRBJ1-4; perhaps TRBD1 as D (5 bases). CDR3 length: 12 residues. Deletions cut 7 bases from V and 6 bases from J, with 9 bases between. From germline, CDR1 is WSHSY and CDR2 SAAADI. CDR3 DNA: TGCGCCAGCAAGAGGGGCGATGAAAAACTGTTTTTT. Residues: CASKRGDEKLFF.

The chain joins TRBV7-9 to TRBJ2-2; 11 nucleotides align to TRBD2. V trimming: 7 bases; J trimming: 1 base; junction bases outside the gene matches: 5. Germline V CDR1 and CDR2: SEHNR, FQNEAQ (reference sequence). The CDR3 is 16 residues long. Here the CDR3 reads CASIRGLAGNTGELFF. In DNA, the CDR3 is TGTGCCAGCATCCGCGGACTAGCGGGGAACACCGGGGAGCTGTTTTTT.

The rearrangement links TRBV28 to TRBJ2-1, with D perhaps TRBD2 (5 bases). This CDR3 is 17 amino acids long. Deletions cut 6 bases from V and 1 base from J, with 19 bases between. CDR1 and CDR2 from the germline V gene are MDHEN and SYDVKM. CDR3 DNA: TGTGCCAGCAGCCGAAGAGAAGGGAGTCAGTCCTACAATGAGCAGTTCTTC. Its protein is CASSRREGSQSYNEQFF. The full variable domain, its missing parts supplied by reference TRBV28 and TRBJ2-1, is DVKVTQSSRYLVKRTGEKVFLECVQDMDHENMFWYRQDPGLGLRLIYFSYDVKMKEKGDIPEGYSVSREKKERFSLILESASTNQTSMYLCASSRREGSQSYNEQFFGPGTRLTVL.

The V and J genes are TRBV7-9 and TRBJ2-7, with 10 bases lining up with TRBD1. The CDR3 runs to 14 residues. Germline values: CDR1 SEHNR, CDR2 FQNEAQ (reference sequence). The V gene end was trimmed by 9 bases and the J gene end by 2 bases; junction bases not matched to a gene: 7. CDR3 loop: CASASDRGTYEQYF. CDR3 bases: TGTGCCAGTGCGTCGGACAGGGGGACCTACGAGCAGTACTTC.

This chain links TRBV25-1 with TRBJ2-7; D is possibly TRBD1 (5 bases). The germline gives CDR1 MGHDK, CDR2 SYGVNS. The CDR3 totals 13 residues. V lost 0 bases to trimming and J lost 5 bases, with 8 bases between them. The CDR3 DNA reads as TGTGCCAGCAGTGAATACGGCAGGGACGAGCAGTACTTC. Protein: CASSEYGRDEQYF.

This clonotype has just a few counts. This chain links TRBV6-1 with TRBJ1-5, with unresolved D. V was pared by 4 bases and J by 1 base, with 11 bases between. The CDR3 runs 15 residues. Germline V CDR1 and CDR2: MNHNS, SASEGT. Written as DNA, the CDR3 is TGTGCCAGCAGTGTCGGAGGTCGGAGCAATCAGCCCCAGCATTTT. Protein: CASSVGGRSNQPQHF.

A few counts support this clonotype. An end of the junction does not agree with germline; a read error may underlie this. The chain combines TRBV27 with TRBJ1-5, with D possibly matching TRBD1 (6 bases). This CDR3 region has 15 residues. The germline V gene has CDR1 MNHEY and CDR2 SMNVEV (reference sequence). Here the CDR3 reads CASRTLGASSQPQHF. The CDR3 nucleotides read TGTGCCAGCCGAACCCTGGGGGCAAGCAGTCAGCCCCAGCATTTT.

The rearrangement uses TRBV7-6 and TRBJ1-4; maybe TRBD1 (5 bases). The germline gives CDR1 SGHVS, CDR2 FNYEAQ. This CDR3 is built from 17 residues. The V end was cut by 0 bases, the J end by 0 bases, with 11 bases between. Here the CDR3 reads CASSLAYRSATNEKLFF. For the CDR3, the DNA is TGTGCCAGCAGCTTAGCGTACAGGAGCGCAACTAATGAAAAACTGTTTTTT. The complete variable domain, with remaining parts taken from reference TRBV7-6 and TRBJ1-4, reads GAGVSQSPRYKVTKRGQDVALRCDPISGHVSLYWYRQALGQGPEFLTYFNYEAQQDKSGLPNDRFSAERPEGSISTLTIQRTEQRDSAMYRCASSLAYRSATNEKLFFGSGTQLSVL.

This clonotype was counted only a few times. The V call is TRBV5-6, the J call TRBJ2-5, with D uncertain. The CDR3 is 15 residues long. CDR1 and CDR2 (germline): SGHDT, YYEEEE. Trimming left V 7 bases short and J 0 bases short, with 16 bases between. CDR3 in amino acids: CASQGRITYQETQYF. The DNA of the CDR3 is TGTGCCAGCCAAGGACGGATCACGTACCAAGAGACCCAGTACTTC.

This clonotype was detected only a few times. This chain's CDR3 is CASSLEAPVGAKNIQYF. The CDR3 bases are TGTGCCAGCAGCTTAGAGGCCCCGGTGGGGGCCAAAAACATTCAGTACTTC. The chain combines TRBV7-8 with TRBJ2-4; D is unclear. V lost 1 base and J 1 base, leaving 14 bases between the germline ends. Germline CDR1 reads SGHVS; CDR2 reads FQNEAQ. The CDR3 contains 17 residues.

This clonotype has a single count. This rearrangement joins TRBV10-2 to TRBJ2-3; 13 positions match TRBD2. The length of the CDR3 is 18 residues. V lost 0 bases to trimming and J lost 3 bases; unmatched junction nucleotides: 6. From germline, CDR1 is WSHSY and CDR2 SAAADI. CDR3 protein: CASSESTKTSGGTDTQYF. In DNA, the CDR3 is TGCGCCAGCAGTGAGTCTACAAAGACTAGCGGGGGGACAGATACGCAGTATTTT.

This clonotype has a handful of counts. The V call is TRBV7-9, the J call TRBJ2-5; no reliable D call. There are 12 residues in the CDR3. Trimming left V 7 bases short and J 1 base short, with 7 bases between. Germline assignment: CDR1 SEHNR and CDR2 FQNEAQ (reference sequence). The CDR3 DNA reads TGTGCCAGCACCTGGGGCCAAGAGACCCAGTACTTC. Amino acids: CASTWGQETQYF.

This clonotype occurred a few times. V gene TRBV7-2 combines with J gene TRBJ2-5; 8 bases match TRBD2. The junction had 12 bases not matched to a gene; V was cut back by 5 bases and J by 4 bases. The CDR3 runs to 16 residues. The germline gives CDR1 SGHTA, CDR2 FQGNSA. This CDR3 is CASSNTLAGGGETQYF. DNA of the CDR3: TGTGCCAGCAGCAATACCCTCGCGGGGGGCGGAGAGACCCAGTACTTC.

The chain combines TRBV7-8 with TRBJ2-7; 7 positions agree with TRBD2. J lost 0 bases, V lost 5 bases, and 7 bases had no gene match. The CDR3 is made up of 15 amino acids. Germline V gives CDR1 SGHVS, CDR2 FQNEAQ. Written as DNA, the CDR3 is TGTGCCAGCAGCGGCCACCGGGACTACTCCTACGAGCAGTACTTC. Residues: CASSGHRDYSYEQYF.

This clonotype was seen a handful of times. The CDR3 DNA is TGTGCCAGCAGCATAGGACAGGGTTGGGGCTACACCTTC. This codes for CASSIGQGWGYTF. The chain employs TRBV11-2 and TRBJ1-2, with 8 bases aligning to TRBD1. CDR1 is SGHAT, CDR2 FQNNGV, per germline. V lost 5 bases and J lost 8; bases outside the gene matches: 7. CDR3 length: 13 amino acids.

The chain carries TRBV3-1 and TRBJ2-3, with a weak D call TRBD2 (5 bases). CDR1 is LGHDT, CDR2 YNNKEL, per germline (reference sequence). This CDR3 is built from 15 residues. Trimming shortened V by 0 bases and J by 0 bases, and 7 bases separated the two germline ends. The CDR3 DNA sequence: TGTGCCAGCAGCCAAGATGGCGGGAGCACAGATACGCAGTATTTT. Its translation is CASSQDGGSTDTQYF.